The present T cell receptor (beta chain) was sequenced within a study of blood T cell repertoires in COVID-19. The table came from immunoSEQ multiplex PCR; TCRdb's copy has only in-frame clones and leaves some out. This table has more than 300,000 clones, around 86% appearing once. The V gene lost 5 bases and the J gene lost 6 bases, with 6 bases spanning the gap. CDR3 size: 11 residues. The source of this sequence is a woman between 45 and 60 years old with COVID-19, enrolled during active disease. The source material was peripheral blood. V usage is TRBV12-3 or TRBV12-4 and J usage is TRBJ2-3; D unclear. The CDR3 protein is CASSQRDTQYF. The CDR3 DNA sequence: TGTGCCAGCAGTCAGAGGGATACGCAGTATTTT.